This T cell receptor (beta chain) originates from a study of early T cells in non-severe SARS-CoV-2 infection. Study summary: Chains from this unsorted whole-blood bulk RNA could not be paired.

Each cDNA molecule carried a unique molecular identifier. From the 5' RACE reads, TCRdb called clonotypes with MiXCR, one entry per CDR3 protein. The table includes tens of thousands of distinct CDR3 sequences, around 5% detected once. This clonotype was detected many times. Antigen specificity is unknown. Study-wide points: Sequences matched to VDJdb favored anti-spike CD8 responses, while private and CD4 specificities were missed.

This sequence was found in an adult who was a healthcare worker with PCR-confirmed SARS-CoV-2 infection or an uninfected control (not recorded which). Input material: whole blood.

The CDR3: CASSPRGLAEAFF. The DNA for the CDR3 is TGTGCCAGCAGCCCCAGGGGTTTGGCTGAAGCTTTCTTT. The chain uses TRBV7-9 and TRBJ1-1, with a tentative D call TRBD1 (6 bases). The CDR3 runs 13 residues. V was shortened by 5 bases and J by 6 bases, with 13 bases between the two germline ends. Germline V gene sequence: CDR1 SEHNR, CDR2 FQNEAQ (reference sequence).